The 30 T cell receptor beta chains given below trace back to one sample, sequenced in a study of blood T cells in healthy people across ages (dated by TCRdb to the mid-2010s). Library method: 5' RACE. Sequencing took place on an Illumina HiSeq 2500. A second PCR of roughly 6 to 11 cycles was run with a J-beta primer mix and a sample-barcoded 5' primer. TCRdb itself trimmed the public reads at Q25 with fastp, ran MiXCR and retained productive beta chains. Every distinct CDR3 protein forms one entry, paired with its most common genes and DNA. The sample records about 1.1 million distinct CDR3 sequences, about two fifths of which are singletons. 13% of the sample is taken by the ten largest. The sequenced sample consisted of blood. These receptor sequences come from a man younger than 35 in good health.

The V and J genes are TRBV29-1 and TRBJ1-1, with TRBD1 matching 9 bases. Germline assignment: CDR1 SQVTM and CDR2 ANQGSEA. The CDR3 covers 12 residues. V was pared by 6 bases and J by 3 bases, with 2 bases of the junction left unmatched. This CDR3 is CSVGTGYTEAFF. The CDR3 bases are TGCAGCGTAGGGACAGGGTACACTGAAGCTTTCTTT.

This clonotype has just one count. This chain uses TRBV7-8 with TRBJ2-3, with D maybe TRBD1 (6 bases). The CDR3 is 16 amino acids. V was shortened by 1 base and J by 0 bases, with 11 bases between the two germline ends. CDR1 and CDR2 (germline): SGHVS, FQNEAQ. CDR3 nucleotide sequence: TGTGCCAGCAGCTTAGGGGGACAAGCAAGCACAGATACGCAGTATTTT. Protein product: CASSLGGQASTDTQYF.

This chain links TRBV5-5 with TRBJ1-1; 8 nucleotides agree with TRBD1. The CDR3 covers 12 residues. Losses at the gene ends were 8 bases for V and 3 bases for J; bases not matched to a gene: 3. Germline loops: CDR1 SGHKS, CDR2 YYEKEE (reference sequence). CDR3 loop: CASDRGDTEAFF. CDR3 DNA: TGTGCCAGTGACAGGGGAGACACTGAAGCTTTCTTT.

The gene calls are TRBV20-1 and TRBJ2-1; 8 bases agree with TRBD1. Looked up from germline, CDR1 is DFQATT and CDR2 is SNEGSKA (reference sequence). The CDR3 extends over 16 amino acids. Unmatched junction bases numbered 9, after V lost 5 bases and J lost 0 bases. This CDR3 reads CSAPRAGGDSYNEQFF. The CDR3 DNA is TGCAGTGCTCCCAGGGCAGGGGGCGACTCCTACAATGAGCAGTTCTTC.

This chain connects TRBV7-4 to TRBJ1-1; D might be TRBD1 (5 bases). V lost 1 base, J lost 1 base, and 19 bases lay in between. The CDR3 is 18 residues long. Germline loops: CDR1 SGHVT, CDR2 SQSDAQ. Here the CDR3 reads CASSLVPLGGGPNTEAFF. CDR3 nucleotide sequence: TGTGCCAGCAGCTTAGTACCCCTCGGGGGAGGCCCGAACACTGAAGCTTTCTTT.

This clonotype was detected only a few times. The J gene is TRBJ2-1, the V gene TRBV7-2; maybe TRBD1 (6 bases). The CDR3 sequence is 13 residues long. Germline V gene sequence: CDR1 SGHTA, CDR2 FQGNSA. V shed 2 bases and J shed 7 bases, with 9 bases lying between them. In DNA, the CDR3 is TGTGCCAGCAGCTTAAGGGGGAGAAATGAGCAGTTCTTC. Encoded protein: CASSLRGRNEQFF.

The chain combines TRBV20-1 with TRBJ1-4; the D is unclear. Germline loops: CDR1 DFQATT, CDR2 SNEGSKA (reference sequence). The V gene lost 4 bases and the J gene lost 3 bases, with 15 bases spanning the gap. The CDR3 extends over 15 amino acids. The CDR3 bases are TGCAGTGCTAACGCCGGCAGGTTTGCTAATGAAAAACTGTTTTTT. Protein product: CSANAGRFANEKLFF.

This clonotype turned up a few times. The chain uses TRBV6-2 or TRBV6-3 and TRBJ2-1; D unclear. In germline, CDR1 is MNHEY, CDR2 SVGEGT. The ends were cut back, 2 bases at V and 8 bases at J, with 7 bases in the middle. This CDR3 region has 12 residues. The CDR3 here is CASSYAADEQFF. The CDR3 DNA reads TGTGCCAGCAGTTACGCGGCCGATGAGCAGTTCTTC.

The chain uses TRBV28 and TRBJ1-5; D possibly corresponds to TRBD1 (6 bases). Germline assignment: CDR1 MDHEN and CDR2 SYDVKM. V shed 5 bases and J shed 0 bases, with 20 bases lying between them. The CDR3 is made up of 18 amino acids. Here the CDR3 reads CASSGIGTSTLSNQPQHF. The CDR3 DNA sequence: TGTGCCAGCAGTGGGATCGGGACATCCACCCTTAGCAATCAGCCCCAGCATTTT.

This clonotype was observed many times. The chain uses TRBV7-2 and TRBJ2-1; 16 nucleotides agree with TRBD2. The CDR3 extends over 15 amino acids. V shed 10 bases and J 7 bases; nucleotides not matched to a gene: 7. Germline lookup yields CDR1 SGHTA and CDR2 FQGNSA. The CDR3 DNA reads as TGTGCCACCGGGGGACTAGCGGGGGGGGGAAATGAGCAGTTCTTC. Protein sequence: CATGGLAGGGNEQFF. The complete variable domain, with remaining parts taken from reference TRBV7-2 and TRBJ2-1, reads GAGVSQSPSNKVTEKGKDVELRCDPISGHTALYWYRQSLGQGLEFLIYFQGNSAPDKSGLPSDRFSAERTGGSVSTLTIQRTQQEDSAVYLCATGGLAGGGNEQFFGPGTRLTVL.

V usage is TRBV7-2 and J usage is TRBJ1-4; D gene unclear. The CDR3 has 13 residues. Germline CDR1 and CDR2: SGHTA and FQGNSA. The V and J ends lost 5 bases and 5 bases respectively, with 9 bases between them. The CDR3 spells CASSREANEKLFF. The CDR3 DNA is TGTGCCAGCAGCCGGGAAGCAAATGAAAAACTGTTTTTT.

This chain uses TRBV7-2 with TRBJ1-3; D not certain. The germline V gene encodes CDR1 SGHTA and CDR2 FQGNSA. V was clipped by 3 bases and J by 4 bases, with 7 bases between them. The length of the CDR3 is 13 residues. The CDR3 spells CASSFPEGNTIYF. CDR3 nucleotides: TGTGCCAGCAGCTTCCCAGAAGGAAACACCATATATTTT.

The chain links TRBV6-6 to TRBJ2-5, with D possibly called TRBD1 or TRBD2 (6 bases each). Germline CDR1 and CDR2: MNHNY and SVGAGI (reference sequence). The V and J ends lost 10 bases and 5 bases respectively, with 14 bases between them. The CDR3 spans 12 residues. CDR3 DNA sequence: TGTGCCATCTCGGGGGCAGGGGAGACCCAGTACTTC. Protein product: CAISGAGETQYF.

J is TRBJ2-2 and V is TRBV4-3, with a possible D match to TRBD2 (7 bases). This CDR3 is 18 amino acids long. Trimming took off 2 bases at V and 1 base at J, with 17 bases between the two ends. Germline-derived CDR1 and CDR2 are LGHNA and YSLEER. CDR3 sequence reads: CASSQHDIGGENTGELFF. Here the CDR3 DNA reads TGCGCCAGCAGCCAACACGACATAGGGGGGGAGAACACCGGGGAGCTGTTTTTT.

The chain uses TRBV20-1 and TRBJ2-5; perhaps TRBD2 as D (6 bases). V was shortened by 0 bases and J by 5 bases, with 16 bases between the two germline ends. The V gene's germline CDR1 is DFQATT and CDR2 SNEGSKA (reference sequence). This CDR3 has 15 amino acids. The CDR3 loop is CSARDQREAWETQYF. The DNA for the CDR3 is TGCAGTGCTAGAGATCAAAGGGAGGCTTGGGAGACCCAGTACTTC.

In this sample, this clonotype turned up many times. This sequence joins TRBV4-2 and TRBJ2-7; D call uncertain. The CDR3 extends over 13 amino acids. V was pared by 2 bases and J by 2 bases, with 7 bases between. CDR1 and CDR2 from the germline V gene are LGHNA and YNFKEQ. CDR3: CASSQSGTYEQYF. The DNA for the CDR3 is TGTGCCAGCAGCCAAAGTGGGACCTACGAGCAGTACTTC.

On this clonotype itself: Just one base apart from a much larger clone, this may be a read error. The chain carries TRBV6-1 and TRBJ2-1; maybe TRBD2 (5 bases). Deletions cut 0 bases from V and 3 bases from J, with 9 bases between. This CDR3 is 15 amino acids long. Germline values: CDR1 MNHNS, CDR2 SASEGT. CDR3 nucleotide sequence: TGTGCCAGCAGTGAAGCGTGGACTGACTACAATGAGCAGTTCTTC. This sequence encodes CASSEAWTDYNEQFF.

This clonotype showed up just a few times. The chain carries TRBV28 and TRBJ2-1; D is unclear. Germline V gene lookup returns CDR1 MDHEN and CDR2 SYDVKM. The length of the CDR3 is 14 residues. Trimming cost V 3 bases and J 7 bases, with 13 bases left between them. The CDR3 bases are TGTGCCAGCAGTTTGGAGCAGGTTAAGAATGAGCAGTTCTTC. It yields the protein CASSLEQVKNEQFF.

The chain uses TRBV20-1 and TRBJ2-3, with 13 positions matching TRBD2. The CDR3 is made up of 18 amino acids. Trimming at V came to 3 bases and at J to 3 bases, leaving 12 bases not matched to a gene. Germline CDR1 DFQATT, CDR2 SNEGSKA (reference sequence). The CDR3 DNA sequence: TGCAGTGCTAGCCCCCCGGGACTAGCGGGGAATAGGACAGATACGCAGTATTTT. Translated: CSASPPGLAGNRTDTQYF.

This clonotype was observed a handful of times. The gene calls are TRBV10-3 and TRBJ1-5; D gene unclear. Germline V gene sequence: CDR1 ENHRY, CDR2 SYGVKD. The V end was cut by 2 bases, the J end by 2 bases, with 10 bases between. This CDR3 region has 15 residues. CDR3: CAISEGGSGNQPQHF. As DNA, the CDR3 is TGTGCCATCAGTGAGGGTGGGTCGGGCAATCAGCCCCAGCATTTT.

V usage is TRBV20-1 and J usage is TRBJ2-5, with D perhaps TRBD1 or TRBD2 (5 bases each). The CDR3 is 14 amino acids. Trimming shortened V by 0 bases and J by 5 bases, and 13 bases separated the two germline ends. Germline lookup yields CDR1 DFQATT and CDR2 SNEGSKA (reference sequence). The CDR3 DNA reads as TGCAGTGCTAGAGATGGGGGTAGATCTGAGACCCAGTACTTC. Translating gives CSARDGGRSETQYF.

In its sample, this clonotype was seen a few times. CDR3 sequence: CASSATNEFYNEQFF. The CDR3 nucleotides read TGTGCCAGCAGCGCGACTAACGAGTTCTACAATGAGCAGTTCTTC. The gene calls are TRBV21-1 and TRBJ2-1; the table gives TRBD2 as D, unverified against the DNA. TRBV21-1 is a pseudogene segment. The CDR3 sequence is 15 residues long.

The gene calls are TRBV6-6 and TRBJ1-1; tentative D call: TRBD1 (5 bases). V was clipped by 0 bases and J by 0 bases, with 11 bases between them. Germline assignment: CDR1 MNHNY and CDR2 SVGAGI (reference sequence). The CDR3 sequence is 16 residues long. In nucleotides, the CDR3 is TGTGCCAGCAGTTACTCGAATCAGGGATTGAACACTGAAGCTTTCTTT. The encoded protein is CASSYSNQGLNTEAFF.

There are a few counts of this clonotype. The chain recombines TRBV20-1 with TRBJ2-3, with TRBD2 identical over 13 bases. V gave up 4 bases and J gave up 3 bases; unmatched junction bases: 7. The CDR3 is 16 residues long. From germline, CDR1 is DFQATT and CDR2 SNEGSKA (reference sequence). Here the CDR3 reads CSAKGTSGIPTDTQYF. CDR3 DNA sequence: TGCAGTGCTAAAGGGACTAGCGGGATCCCTACAGATACGCAGTATTTT.

The genes are TRBV7-9 and TRBJ1-5; D is unclear. Germline CDR1 SEHNR, CDR2 FQNEAQ (reference sequence). The CDR3 covers 15 residues. V was trimmed by 0 bases and J by 7 bases, leaving 13 bases between them. The CDR3, as DNA: TGTGCCAGCAGCTTAGCCAACCAAGAATCACAGCCCCAGCATTTT. This gives the protein CASSLANQESQPQHF.

The table lists this clonotype with a count of one. The J gene is TRBJ2-5, the V gene TRBV7-2; possible D gene TRBD2, 5 bases. Trimming left V 6 bases short and J 11 bases short, with 19 bases between. The germline V gene encodes CDR1 SGHTA and CDR2 FQGNSA. The CDR3 contains 13 residues. The CDR3 nucleotides read TGTGCCAGCAGACGACCCGGGGAAAATGAGCAGTACTTC. Translated, it gives CASRRPGENEQYF.

V gene TRBV6-2 or TRBV6-3 combines with J gene TRBJ2-7, with D possibly matching TRBD1 (6 bases). V shed 0 bases and J shed 5 bases, with 17 bases lying between them. CDR1 is MNHEY, CDR2 SVGEGT, per germline. The CDR3 spans 16 residues. In DNA form, the CDR3 reads TGTGCCAGCAGTTACTCGAGTCAGGGGTATCTCCACGAGCAGTACTTC. Translated: CASSYSSQGYLHEQYF.

The chain carries TRBV7-2 and TRBJ1-4; D call uncertain. V lost 5 bases to trimming and J lost 6 bases, with 22 bases between them. Germline V lookup: CDR1 SGHTA, CDR2 FQGNSA. The CDR3 totals 17 residues. CDR3: CASSLPPTLGWDEKLFF. In nucleotides, the CDR3 is TGTGCCAGCAGCCTCCCCCCGACACTGGGGTGGGATGAAAAACTGTTTTTT.

The V call is TRBV18, the J call TRBJ1-5; D gene ambiguous. Germline assignment: CDR1 KGHSH and CDR2 LQKENI. The V and J ends lost 2 bases and 2 bases respectively, with 13 bases between them. This CDR3 spans 16 amino acids. This CDR3 reads CASSPTAQQGNQPQHF. The CDR3 nucleotides are TGTGCCAGCTCACCAACTGCGCAGCAGGGCAATCAGCCCCAGCATTTT.

This clonotype occurred a few times. This chain links TRBV4-1 with TRBJ2-1; 7 bases align to TRBD1. The CDR3 loop spans 16 amino acids. After removal of 4 bases from V and 1 base from J, the junction contained 7 bases not matched to a gene. Germline V lookup: CDR1 MGHRA, CDR2 YSYEKL. The CDR3 DNA is TGCGCCAGCAGCCGGGACAGCTCCGGATCCTACAATGAGCAGTTCTTC. Its protein is CASSRDSSGSYNEQFF.